This entry lists 30 T cell receptor beta chains sequenced from one sample in a study of T cell repertoires in cytomegalovirus infection. TCRdb used MiXCR to reprocess the reads, holding one entry per CDR3 protein. The data show some 180,000 distinct CDR3 sequences, about 15% seen once. Specimen: CD8+ T cells from PBMCs. The receptors derive from a human donor in good health (CMV status not recorded). Some clones in this sample may be carry-over from other donors' samples.

CDR3 sequence reads: CAISGPTGNTGELFF. Written as DNA, the CDR3 is TGTGCCATCAGTGGGCCGACAGGGAACACCGGGGAGCTGTTTTTT. The rearrangement links TRBV10-3 to TRBJ2-2; D might be TRBD1 (6 bases). V was clipped by 4 bases and J by 1 base, with 10 bases between them. Germline V gene sequence: CDR1 ENHRY, CDR2 SYGVKD. This CDR3 has 15 amino acids.

This clonotype has just a few counts. The CDR3 bases are TGTGCCAGCAGTTCGCAATTCAACTCCTTGACCTACGAGCAGTACTTC. This gives the protein CASSSQFNSLTYEQYF. The chain joins TRBV28 to TRBJ2-7, with no clear D. The CDR3 has 16 residues. Between the trimmed V and J ends, which lost 4 bases and 2 bases, there was a span of 18 bases. Germline assignment: CDR1 MDHEN and CDR2 SYDVKM.

This clonotype was observed at least ten times. The rearrangement joins TRBV7-2 to TRBJ2-5; 13 bases are shared with TRBD2. Trimming took 6 bases from V and 6 from J; bases not matched to a gene: 7. The CDR3 has 15 residues. Germline V gives CDR1 SGHTA, CDR2 FQGNSA. This CDR3 reads CASRSGTSGMKTQYF. CDR3 DNA sequence: TGTGCCAGCAGGTCCGGGACTAGCGGGATGAAGACCCAGTACTTC.

The chain links TRBV10-3 to TRBJ2-1; the match to TRBD2 covers 10 bases. The V gene's germline CDR1 is ENHRY and CDR2 SYGVKD. V gave up 5 bases and J gave up 3 bases; unmatched junction bases: 7. The CDR3 spans 16 residues. In nucleotides, the CDR3 is TGTGCCATCAGTCCAGGAACTAGCGGGGACTACAATGAGCAGTTCTTC. Translated: CAISPGTSGDYNEQFF.

A few counts support this clonotype. The V gene is TRBV14, the J gene TRBJ2-1; 9 bases are shared with TRBD1. Germline CDR1 and CDR2: SGHDN and FVKESK. This CDR3 contains 14 residues. Trimming removed 1 base from V and 9 bases from J; junction bases left unmatched: 4. The CDR3 bases are TGTGCCAGCAGCCAAGGCACAGGGGGCTCTGAGCAGTTCTTC. It specifies CASSQGTGGSEQFF. Looking up the rest from reference TRBV14 and TRBJ2-1 gives the full variable domain: EAGVTQFPSHSVIEKGQTVTLRCDPISGHDNLYWYRRVMGKEIKFLLHFVKESKQDESGMPNNRFLAERTGGTYSTLKVQPAELEDSGVYFCASSQGTGGSEQFFGPGTRLTVL.

This clonotype was recorded a few times. The V and J genes are TRBV6-6 and TRBJ2-1, with 7 bases identical to TRBD1. Germline CDR1 and CDR2: MNHNY and SVGAGI (reference sequence). The V segment lost 4 bases and the J segment 7 bases; nucleotides outside the gene matches: 1. The length of the CDR3 is 12 residues. The CDR3 region has the DNA TGTGCCAGCAGTTGGGACAGAAATGAGCAGTTCTTC. Its protein product is CASSWDRNEQFF.

This clonotype was picked up many times. This chain uses TRBV11-1 with TRBJ1-1; TRBD1 matches 8 bases. The CDR3 spans 15 residues. Germline assignment: CDR1 SGHAT and CDR2 FQDESV (reference sequence). J was trimmed by 2 bases and V by 5 bases; bases with no gene match: 7. The CDR3 coding sequence is TGTGCCAGCAGCCCCCCGACAGGGGTAAACACTGAAGCTTTCTTT. Translated: CASSPPTGVNTEAFF.

The V and J genes are TRBV20-1 and TRBJ2-7, with a possible D match to TRBD1 (6 bases). Per the germline V gene, CDR1 is DFQATT and CDR2 is SNEGSKA (reference sequence). The CDR3 covers 15 residues. V lost 4 bases, J lost 0 bases, and 16 bases lay in between. This CDR3 is CSAITGTFSSYEQYF. The CDR3 DNA reads as TGCAGTGCTATCACCGGGACATTCAGCTCCTACGAGCAGTACTTC.

The chain combines TRBV7-8 with TRBJ2-1; D gene unclear. The CDR3 runs to 15 residues. From germline, CDR1 is SGHVS and CDR2 FQNEAQ. V dropped 4 bases and J dropped 1 base, with 11 bases sitting between them. The CDR3 nucleotides are TGTGCCAGCAGCTCCTCGGCAGGATCCTACAATGAGCAGTTCTTC. Residues: CASSSSAGSYNEQFF.

The chain has TRBV6-1 and TRBJ2-7; TRBD2 is a possible D gene (6 bases). The length of the CDR3 is 13 residues. Looked up from germline, CDR1 is MNHNS and CDR2 is SASEGT. V gave up 5 bases and J gave up 6 bases, with 14 bases separating them. The CDR3 protein is CASSPLGGGEQYF. The DNA of the CDR3 is TGTGCCAGCAGTCCCCTGGGGGGTGGCGAGCAGTACTTC.

The chain uses TRBV4-1 and TRBJ2-1, with 10 bases fitting TRBD2. After removal of 4 bases from V and 6 bases from J, the junction contained 6 bases not matched to a gene. Germline CDR1 is MGHRA and CDR2 is YSYEKL. This CDR3 is 15 amino acids long. CDR3 DNA sequence: TGCGCCAGCAGCCCCGTGAGCGGGGGGGCCAATGAGCAGTTCTTC. Protein: CASSPVSGGANEQFF.

The V gene is TRBV7-6, the J gene TRBJ2-1; TRBD2 agrees at 10 bases. CDR3 size: 17 residues. Germline CDR1 SGHVS, CDR2 FNYEAQ. Trimming cost V 5 bases and J 4 bases; bases outside gene matches: 11. In DNA form, the CDR3 reads TGTGCCAGCAGCCTCCGTGGAGCGGGGGGGATATACAATGAGCAGTTCTTC. It codes for CASSLRGAGGIYNEQFF.

Only a few counts were recorded for this clonotype. For the CDR3, the DNA is TGTGCCAGCAGTCCTACAGGGTTTTCCTCCTACGAGCAGTACTTC. Translated: CASSPTGFSSYEQYF. The chain recombines TRBV6-2 or TRBV6-3 with TRBJ2-7, with D maybe TRBD1 (6 bases). Germline V gene sequence: CDR1 MNHEY, CDR2 SVGEGT. CDR3 size: 15 residues. Trimming left V 5 bases short and J 0 bases short, with 14 bases between.

The CDR3 spells CASSFHGGGEKLFF. CDR3 in DNA: TGTGCCAGCAGTTTTCACGGGGGAGGAGAAAAACTGTTTTTT. The V gene is TRBV12-3 or TRBV12-4, the J gene TRBJ1-4; D might be TRBD1 (5 bases). The V end lost 3 bases, the J end lost 8 bases, and 13 bases lay between the germline ends. The CDR3 length is 14 residues.

The V and J genes are TRBV7-9 and TRBJ2-2; D unresolved. Trimming left V 1 base short and J 0 bases short, with 6 bases between. Germline V gene sequence: CDR1 SEHNR, CDR2 FQNEAQ (reference sequence). The CDR3 runs to 15 residues. CDR3 amino acids: CASSLVQANTGELFF. The CDR3 DNA sequence: TGTGCCAGCAGCTTAGTACAAGCGAACACCGGGGAGCTGTTTTTT.

This rearrangement joins TRBV7-9 to TRBJ2-1, with 8 bases that match TRBD1. CDR1 is SEHNR, CDR2 FQNEAQ, per germline (reference sequence). The junction had 16 bases not matched to a gene; V was cut back by 5 bases and J by 1 base. The CDR3 is 19 residues long. DNA for the CDR3: TGTGCCAGCAGCCACCCCACCGACAGGGGCCAGGCGTCCTACAATGAGCAGTTCTTC. Encoded protein: CASSHPTDRGQASYNEQFF. Full variable domain (outside the CDR3, taken from reference TRBV7-9 and TRBJ2-1): DTGVSQNPRHKITKRGQNVTFRCDPISEHNRLYWYRQTLGQGPEFLTYFQNEAQLEKSRLLSDRFSAERPKGSFSTLEIQRTEQGDSAMYLCASSHPTDRGQASYNEQFFGPGTRLTVL.

This clonotype was detected a few times. The J gene is TRBJ2-2, the V gene TRBV6-4; either TRBD1 or TRBD2 may fit D (6 bases each). Germline V CDR1 and CDR2: MRHNA, SNTAGT. The CDR3 totals 13 residues. V was clipped by 8 bases and J by 7 bases, with 14 bases between them. The CDR3 region has the DNA TGTGCCAGCGGACCGGGGGCTAGCGGGGAGCTGTTTTTT. Translation: CASGPGASGELFF.

The sample holds a few counts of this clonotype. The chain links TRBV4-3 to TRBJ2-3; the D is unclear. The V and J ends lost 0 bases and 0 bases respectively, with 22 bases between them. CDR1 and CDR2 (germline): LGHNA, YSLEER. This CDR3 has 20 residues. CDR3 amino acids: CASSQELPQLTSSSTDTQYF. The CDR3 region has the DNA TGCGCCAGCAGCCAAGAATTACCCCAGTTGACCAGTAGTAGCACAGATACGCAGTATTTT.

This clonotype was found many times. This rearrangement joins TRBV7-8 to TRBJ2-7; perhaps D is TRBD1 or TRBD2 (5 bases each). CDR1 SGHVS and CDR2 FQNEAQ come from the germline V gene. The V end was cut by 4 bases, the J end by 0 bases, with 13 bases between. CDR3 length: 15 residues. Written as DNA, the CDR3 is TGTGCCAGCAGCTCCCCCCGGGACGGCTCCTACGAGCAGTACTTC. Residues: CASSSPRDGSYEQYF.

Only a few counts were recorded for this clonotype. The chain is built from TRBV29-1 and TRBJ2-3; 9 bases align to TRBD1. The V gene end was trimmed by 8 bases and the J gene end by 2 bases; junction bases not matched to a gene: 14. Germline V gene lookup returns CDR1 SQVTM and CDR2 ANQGSEA. This CDR3 contains 16 residues. The CDR3 nucleotides read TGCAGCACCTCAACAGGGGGCACTGGTACCACAGATACGCAGTATTTT. Its protein is CSTSTGGTGTTDTQYF.

The rearrangement links TRBV19 to TRBJ1-1; 8 nucleotides agree with TRBD1. This CDR3 is 15 amino acids long. Germline CDR1 LNHDA, CDR2 SQIVND (reference sequence). The trim removed 4 bases at V and 5 bases at J, leaving 9 bases unmatched. The CDR3 DNA reads TGTGCCAGTAGTACCTTGAGGACAGGGAGGACTGAAGCTTTCTTT. It codes for CASSTLRTGRTEAFF.

The CDR3 here is CASSQNRGRIAVEAFF. CDR3 DNA sequence: TGTGCCAGCAGCCAAAACCGAGGAAGGATCGCCGTTGAAGCTTTCTTT. This chain uses TRBV14 with TRBJ1-1; no definite D call. Trimming shortened V by 2 bases and J by 7 bases, and 20 bases separated the two germline ends. Germline assignment: CDR1 SGHDN and CDR2 FVKESK. The CDR3 runs 16 residues.

The chain couples TRBV3-1 to TRBJ1-2; D is unclear. Germline CDR1 LGHDT, CDR2 YNNKEL (reference sequence). Trimming removed 6 bases at V and 4 bases at J, with 18 bases between. The CDR3 spans 15 residues. The CDR3 spells CASSRAPGRIYGYTF. The CDR3 region has the DNA TGTGCCAGCAGTCGAGCGCCCGGACGGATCTATGGCTACACCTTC.

V is TRBV7-2 and J is TRBJ1-2; D is ambiguous. The V gene's germline CDR1 is SGHTA and CDR2 FQGNSA. Deletions cut 5 bases from V and 8 bases from J, with 21 bases between. CDR3 size: 15 residues. Here the CDR3 reads CASSPQRSGVSGYTF. CDR3 nucleotides: TGTGCCAGCAGCCCCCAACGGTCCGGGGTTAGCGGCTACACCTTC.

This sequence joins TRBV2 and TRBJ2-5; D assignment may be TRBD1 or TRBD2 (5 bases each). CDR1 is SNHLY, CDR2 FYNNEI, per germline. This CDR3 has 12 residues. The V end lost 8 bases, the J end lost 5 bases, and 12 bases lay between the germline ends. Here the CDR3 reads CASQGRRETQYF. CDR3 in DNA: TGTGCCAGCCAGGGTCGGAGGGAGACCCAGTACTTC.

The chain employs TRBV27 and TRBJ2-5; 9 bases fit TRBD1. Germline trimming cut 4 bases from V and 4 bases from J; bases unmatched to any gene: 7. Germline CDR1 is MNHEY and CDR2 is SMNVEV (reference sequence). This CDR3 is built from 15 residues. CDR3 sequence (DNA): TGTGCCAGCAGTTCATACCCGGACAGGGGAGAGACCCAGTACTTC. Translation: CASSSYPDRGETQYF.

The genes are TRBV7-9 and TRBJ2-7; D gene unclear. This CDR3 has 14 residues. Germline V gene sequence: CDR1 SEHNR, CDR2 FQNEAQ (reference sequence). The V gene lost 8 bases and the J gene lost 4 bases, with 18 bases spanning the gap. The CDR3 coding sequence is TGTGCCAGCTTAGGGTCGGACGGCAGGTACGAGCAGTACTTC. As protein: CASLGSDGRYEQYF.

The chain couples TRBV7-6 to TRBJ2-3; maybe TRBD2 (6 bases). This CDR3 is built from 16 residues. From germline, CDR1 is SGHVS and CDR2 FNYEAQ. The V and J ends lost 5 bases and 1 base respectively, with 16 bases between them. The CDR3 nucleotides read TGTGCCAGCAGCCCGCGAGGGGTAGCGGGCACAGATACGCAGTATTTT. Its protein product is CASSPRGVAGTDTQYF.

CDR3 sequence (DNA): TGTGCCAGCAGCTCGGACAGGGAAGGGGCCGGGGAGCTGTTTTTT. Translated, it gives CASSSDREGAGELFF. This chain joins TRBV7-6 and TRBJ2-2; 8 bases align to TRBD1. CDR3 length equals 15 residues. Germline lookup yields CDR1 SGHVS and CDR2 FNYEAQ. V gave up 4 bases and J gave up 6 bases; unmatched junction bases: 7.

The gene calls are TRBV10-1 and TRBJ1-1; TRBD1 is a possible D gene (5 bases). CDR1 WNHNN and CDR2 SYGVQD come from the germline V gene (reference sequence). Trimming left V 0 bases short and J 5 bases short, with 16 bases between. This CDR3 comprises 16 residues. The DNA of the CDR3 is TGCGCCAGCAGTGAGTCCCGGACAAGGGGTGGAACTGAAGCTTTCTTT. This encodes CASSESRTRGGTEAFF.